This entry features one T cell receptor (beta chain) sequence. Clones were sequenced by immunoSEQ multiplex PCR, and TCRdb holds only the in-frame ones, with some missing. The sample lists tens of thousands of clones; 83% were seen once. This specimen belongs to a study of control samples from healthy donors and cancer patients. Trimming pared 6 bases from V and 0 bases from J, leaving 11 bases between. Germline-derived CDR1 and CDR2 are MNHNY and SVGAGI (reference sequence). The CDR3 spans 14 residues. The sequence was collected from a man in his sixties in good health. Sequencing was performed on blood. The V and J genes are TRBV6-6 and TRBJ1-2; D gene ambiguous. CDR3 amino acids: CASRNAATNYGYTF. In nucleotides, the CDR3 is TGTGCCAGCAGAAACGCCGCTACTAACTATGGCTACACCTTC.